This TCR beta chain was sequenced during a study of blood T cells in healthy people across ages. Study at large: Per two T cells, about one barcoded beta molecule was captured through template switching. Study-wide findings and caveats: Roughly linear declines in TCR beta diversity per million T cells occurred with age.

This clonotype was found a few times. No antigen is known for it. The CDR3 covers 14 residues. V shed 8 bases and J 1 base; nucleotides not matched to a gene: 7. CDR1 MNHEY and CDR2 SVGAGI come from the germline V gene. Primers used in a second PCR of roughly 6 to 12 cycles were a sample-barcoded 5' primer and a J-beta primer mix. Through a template-switch adaptor with 12 random nucleotides, each cDNA molecule received a tag. CDR3-containing paired-end reads numbering at least 2.5 million came from each sample. TCRdb called the 5' RACE reads again in MiXCR, with one record for every CDR3 protein. This sample has 650,000 to 800,000 distinct CDR3 sequences, with 40% to 50% found just once.

The chain couples TRBV6-5 to TRBJ2-7; 8 nucleotides match TRBD1. The source is a man between 60 and 75 years old in good health. Sequencing was carried out using blood. CDR3 DNA: TGTGCCAGCCAACCCAGGGGGCTATCCTACGAGCAGTACTTC. Amino acid sequence: CASQPRGLSYEQYF.